The clone carrying this T cell receptor beta chain has a handful of counts. Its antigen is undetermined. In TCRdb, the reads were re-called with MiXCR into one record per CDR3 protein. The sample has some 600,000 distinct CDR3 sequences; less than 25% are singletons. The entry originates in a study of T cell repertoires in cytomegalovirus infection. Study-level results: There were carriers of CMV plus the relevant HLA, and cumulative public TCR beta family frequency identified them. In two of eight donors, the top clonotype was HLA-C-restricted CMV-specific.

Germline CDR1 SQVTM, CDR2 ANQGSEA. V lost 3 bases and J 6 bases, leaving 8 bases between the germline ends. The CDR3 is 11 amino acids. Sequenced material: CD8+ T cells from PBMCs. The TCR was taken from a human donor in good health (CMV status not recorded). Some clones in this sample may be carry-over from other donors' samples. V is TRBV29-1 and J is TRBJ1-2; no definite D call. This CDR3 is CSVDEGNGYTF. CDR3 bases: TGCAGCGTTGATGAGGGAAATGGCTACACCTTC.